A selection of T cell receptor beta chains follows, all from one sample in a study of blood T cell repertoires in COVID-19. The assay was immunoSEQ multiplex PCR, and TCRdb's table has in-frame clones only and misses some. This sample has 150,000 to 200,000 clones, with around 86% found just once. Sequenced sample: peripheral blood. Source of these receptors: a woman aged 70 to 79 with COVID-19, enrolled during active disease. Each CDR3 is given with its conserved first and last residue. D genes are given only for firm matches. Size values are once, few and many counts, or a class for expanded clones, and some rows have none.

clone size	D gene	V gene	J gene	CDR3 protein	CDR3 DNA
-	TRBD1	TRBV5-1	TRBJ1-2	CASSLVGGQGDGYTF	TGCGCCAGCAGCTTGGTAGGGGGACAGGGAGATGGCTACACCTTC
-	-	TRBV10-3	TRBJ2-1	CATRRGSYNEQFF	TGTGCCACCCGTCGGGGGTCCTACAATGAGCAGTTCTTC
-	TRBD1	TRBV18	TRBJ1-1	CASSPDRGRPGNEAFF	TGTGCCAGCTCACCGGACAGGGGGAGACCGGGGAATGAAGCTTTCTTT
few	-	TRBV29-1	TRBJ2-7	CSVVWQEGSSYEQYF	TGCAGCGTTGTTTGGCAGGAGGGGAGCTCCTACGAGCAGTACTTC
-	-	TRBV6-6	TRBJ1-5	CASSQQGNQPQHF	TGTGCCAGCAGTCAACAGGGTAATCAGCCCCAGCATTTT
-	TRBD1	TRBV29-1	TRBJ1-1	CSGGQGTNTEAFF	TGCAGCGGTGGACAGGGAACGAACACTGAAGCTTTCTTT
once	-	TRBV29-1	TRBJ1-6	CSVKYGLGPLHF	TGCAGCGTTAAATACGGACTGGGGCCCCTCCACTTT
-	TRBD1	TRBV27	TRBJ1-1	CASSLSTGNSEAFF	TGTGCCAGCAGTTTATCGACAGGGAACTCTGAAGCTTTCTTT
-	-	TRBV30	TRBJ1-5	CAWTPGKSYYSNQPQHF	TGTGCCTGGACCCCGGGGAAGAGTTATTATAGCAATCAGCCCCAGCATTTT
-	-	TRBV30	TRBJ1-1	CAWAGSLNTEAFF	TGTGCCTGGGCAGGAAGTCTGAACACTGAAGCTTTCTTT
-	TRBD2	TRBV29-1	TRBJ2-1	CSDIAGVREQFF	TGCAGCGATATAGCGGGAGTGCGTGAGCAGTTCTTC
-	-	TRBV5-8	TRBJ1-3	CASSVLVLSSGNTIYF	TGTGCCAGCAGCGTATTAGTCCTGAGCTCTGGAAACACCATATATTTT
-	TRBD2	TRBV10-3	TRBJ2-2	CATREREGYGELFF	TGTGCCACACGCGAGCGGGAGGGCTACGGGGAGCTGTTTTTT
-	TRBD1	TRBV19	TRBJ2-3	CATVRGQGKNTQYF	TGTGCCACCGTCCGGGGACAGGGGAAGAATACGCAGTATTTT
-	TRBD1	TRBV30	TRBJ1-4	CACLETGNNEKLFF	TGTGCCTGTTTGGAGACAGGGAATAATGAAAAACTGTTTTTT
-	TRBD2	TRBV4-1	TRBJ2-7	CASSQVTSGPGEQYF	TGCGCCAGCAGCCAAGTAACTAGCGGCCCTGGCGAGCAGTACTTC
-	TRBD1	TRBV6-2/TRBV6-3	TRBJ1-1	CASSDRGGTEAFF	TGTGCCAGCAGCGACAGGGGAGGGACTGAAGCTTTCTTT
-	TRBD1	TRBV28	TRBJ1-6	CASSSPQGVVSPLHF	TGTGCCAGCAGTTCGCCACAGGGGGTAGTTTCACCCCTCCACTTT
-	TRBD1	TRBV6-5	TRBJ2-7	CASRRTTGPYEQYF	TGTGCCAGCAGGCGTACGACAGGGCCCTACGAGCAGTACTTC
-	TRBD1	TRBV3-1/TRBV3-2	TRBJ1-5	CASSFGQGNQPQHF	TGTGCCAGCAGTTTCGGACAGGGCAATCAGCCCCAGCATTTT
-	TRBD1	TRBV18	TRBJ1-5	CASSLLGTGGANQPQHF	TGTGCCAGCTCACTCTTGGGCACAGGGGGGGCCAATCAGCCCCAGCATTTT
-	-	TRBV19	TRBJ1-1	CATHQGQHEAFF	TGTGCCACCCACCAGGGGCAGCATGAAGCTTTCTTT
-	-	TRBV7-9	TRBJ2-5	CASSLGMGGPEETQYF	TGTGCCAGCAGCTTAGGGATGGGGGGGCCCGAAGAGACCCAGTACTTC
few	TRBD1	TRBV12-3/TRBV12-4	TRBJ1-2	CASSPDRERVYTF	TGTGCCAGCAGCCCTGACAGGGAGAGAGTCTACACCTTC
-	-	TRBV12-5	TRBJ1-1	CASGLDSFSEAFF	TGTGCTAGTGGTTTGGACAGTTTTTCTGAAGCTTTCTTT
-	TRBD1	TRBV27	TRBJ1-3	CASRGTDPGNTIYF	TGTGCCAGCAGAGGGACAGACCCTGGAAACACCATATATTTT